One and the same sample provided the 20 T cell receptor beta chains below, sequenced in a study of blood T cells in healthy people across ages. Primers used in a second PCR of roughly 6 to 12 cycles were a sample-barcoded 5' primer and a J-beta primer mix. TCRdb fed the 5' RACE reads into MiXCR, producing one record per CDR3 protein. The sample has approximately 760,000 distinct CDR3 sequences; around a quarter are singletons. The same specimen was also included in a second study, on T cells of mothers and their children.

Sequencing was done on a sample of blood. The receptors come from a boy younger than 18 in good health.

This clonotype was detected only a few times. V is TRBV2 and J is TRBJ1-2; no clear D gene. Trimming left V 3 bases short and J 6 bases short, with 11 bases between. The V gene's germline CDR1 is SNHLY and CDR2 FYNNEI. The length of the CDR3 is 13 residues. CDR3 sequence reads: CASSDPGRDGYTF. The CDR3 bases are TGTGCCAGCAGTGACCCAGGCCGGGATGGCTACACCTTC.

The genes are TRBV12-3 or TRBV12-4 and TRBJ1-6; 9 bases map to TRBD1. J gave up 4 bases and V 5 bases, and 6 bases lay outside the gene matches. The CDR3 is 16 residues long. DNA for the CDR3: TGTGCCAGCAGTCCGAGGACAGGGGAGTATAATTCACCCCTCCACTTT. Its protein product is CASSPRTGEYNSPLHF.

This clonotype was seen only a few times. V usage is TRBV20-1 and J usage is TRBJ2-1; D ambiguous. The CDR3 is 10 residues long. The V end was cut by 6 bases, the J end by 9 bases, with 9 bases between. Germline values: CDR1 DFQATT, CDR2 SNEGSKA (reference sequence). Written as DNA, the CDR3 is TGCAGTGCCACGATGGGTGAGCAGTTCTTC. It translates to CSATMGEQFF.

CDR3 sequence: CASSPTGYGNTIYF. The CDR3 DNA reads as TGTGCCAGCAGCCCGACAGGTTATGGAAACACCATATATTTT. The gene calls are TRBV7-9 and TRBJ1-3; perhaps TRBD1 as D (6 bases). The CDR3 is 14 amino acids. Germline lookup yields CDR1 SEHNR and CDR2 FQNEAQ (reference sequence). Trimming shortened V by 5 bases and J by 3 bases, and 11 bases separated the two germline ends. Based on the CDR3 plus reference TRBV7-9 and TRBJ1-3, the full variable domain is DTGVSQNPRHKITKRGQNVTFRCDPISEHNRLYWYRQTLGQGPEFLTYFQNEAQLEKSRLLSDRFSAERPKGSFSTLEIQRTEQGDSAMYLCASSPTGYGNTIYFGEGSWLTVV.

The chain combines TRBV9 with TRBJ2-7; perhaps TRBD2 as D (6 bases). The CDR3 length is 15 residues. Germline V lookup: CDR1 SGDLS, CDR2 YYNGEE. Trimming took 0 bases from V and 7 from J, leaving 17 bases between them. The CDR3 protein is CASSVAPGEVREQYF. DNA for the CDR3: TGTGCCAGCAGCGTAGCGCCGGGAGAGGTTCGGGAGCAGTACTTC.

This clonotype showed up just a few times. Its ends do not fully match the called genes, so a read error is possible. The chain has TRBV4-1 and TRBJ1-2; no clear D. The CDR3 sequence is 17 residues long. Germline loops: CDR1 MGHRA, CDR2 YSYEKL. The CDR3 reads CASSRVLEVWGYHGYAF. In DNA form, the CDR3 reads TGCGCCAGCAGCCGGGTTCTCGAGGTCTGGGGATACCATGGCTACGCCTTC.

This clonotype is a singleton in its sample. The V call is TRBV4-2, the J call TRBJ2-7; a weak D match, TRBD2 (5 bases). Germline assignment: CDR1 LGHNA and CDR2 YNFKEQ. The V gene lost 0 bases and the J gene lost 5 bases, with 11 bases spanning the gap. CDR3 size: 14 residues. The CDR3: CASSQDLLADEQYF. CDR3 nucleotide sequence: TGTGCCAGCAGCCAAGATCTTCTAGCAGACGAGCAGTACTTC.

The CDR3 bases are TGTGCCAGCAGCACCCCAATTCCGACAGGGAGGATTACCGGGGAGCTGTTTTTT. As protein: CASSTPIPTGRITGELFF. This sequence joins TRBV3-1 and TRBJ2-2, with D possibly being TRBD1 (7 bases). The CDR3 extends over 18 amino acids. Trimming stripped 5 bases from V and 5 bases from J, with 24 bases between. Per germline, CDR1 LGHDT and CDR2 YNNKEL (reference sequence).

This clonotype was picked up a small number of times. The chain is built from TRBV20-1 and TRBJ2-5; D gene ambiguous. Germline loops: CDR1 DFQATT, CDR2 SNEGSKA (reference sequence). This CDR3 is 15 amino acids long. Trimming took 3 bases from V and 5 from J, leaving 19 bases between them. The CDR3 DNA reads TGCAGTGCTAGCAAGGGCGTGGGGATGTCGGAGACCCAGTACTTC. Its protein product is CSASKGVGMSETQYF.

CDR3 in DNA: TGTGCCATCAGTGATCTACAGGGCAGAAGCTCCTACAATGAGCAGTTCTTC. It codes for CAISDLQGRSSYNEQFF. This chain uses TRBV10-3 with TRBJ2-1; D may be TRBD1 (6 bases). The CDR3 spans 17 residues. Germline CDR1 is ENHRY and CDR2 is SYGVKD. Trimming took 3 bases from V and 0 from J, leaving 15 bases between them.

The table lists this clonotype with a few counts. Germline is not matched at one junction end, which may reflect a read error. This chain's CDR3 is CASSYPGQDRHF. CDR3 sequence (DNA): TGTGCCAGCAGTTACCCGGGACAGGACCGACACTTC. The genes are TRBV6-6 and TRBJ2-7; 8 bases are a match to TRBD1. Germline CDR1 MNHNY, CDR2 SVGAGI (reference sequence). The CDR3 extends over 12 amino acids.

This clonotype was observed a few times. The gene calls are TRBV11-2 and TRBJ2-3; D assignment may be TRBD1 or TRBD2 (5 bases each). This CDR3 region has 17 residues. V lost 3 bases, J lost 6 bases, and 22 bases lay in between. Germline CDR1 reads SGHAT; CDR2 reads FQNNGV. As DNA, the CDR3 is TGTGCCAGCAGCTTGAGCGCCGGGGCACCCCCACAGGATACGCAGTATTTT. Translating gives CASSLSAGAPPQDTQYF.

As DNA, the CDR3 is TGTGCCAGCAGCCAAGGAGGATTGGCGGGAGGTCGCTCTGGGGCCAACGTCCTGACTTTC. Amino acid sequence: CASSQGGLAGGRSGANVLTF. This sequence joins TRBV3-1 and TRBJ2-6; TRBD2 agrees at 8 bases. The germline V gene has CDR1 LGHDT and CDR2 YNNKEL (reference sequence). J gave up 0 bases and V 1 base, and 11 bases lay outside the gene matches. The CDR3 length is 20 residues.

The rearrangement uses TRBV5-1 and TRBJ1-1, with D tentatively TRBD1 (5 bases). The CDR3 is 14 amino acids. In germline, CDR1 is SGHRS, CDR2 YFSETQ. V dropped 6 bases and J dropped 1 base, with 13 bases sitting between them. CDR3 DNA sequence: TGCGCCAGCACCCCTGGGACGAGGAACACTGAAGCTTTCTTT. Residues: CASTPGTRNTEAFF.

This sequence joins TRBV5-1 and TRBJ2-5; 7 bases fit TRBD1. V lost 8 bases to trimming and J lost 3 bases; unmatched junction nucleotides: 10. Germline V gene sequence: CDR1 SGHRS, CDR2 YFSETQ. The CDR3 extends over 14 amino acids. The CDR3 sequence is CASTVAGTEETQYF. The CDR3 DNA reads as TGCGCCAGTACAGTAGCCGGGACAGAAGAGACCCAGTACTTC. The full variable domain, completed using reference TRBV5-1 and TRBJ2-5, is KAGVTQTPRYLIKTRGQQVTLSCSPISGHRSVSWYQQTPGQGLQFLFEYFSETQRNKGNFPGRFSGRQFSNSRSEMNVSTLELGDSALYLCASTVAGTEETQYFGPGTRLLVL.

This clonotype was seen more than once but under ten times. The V gene is TRBV29-1, the J gene TRBJ2-7; D ambiguous. The CDR3 has 13 amino acids. The germline gives CDR1 SQVTM, CDR2 ANQGSEA. Deletions cut 6 bases from V and 0 bases from J, with 12 bases between. Here the CDR3 reads CSVTSPTSYEQYF. CDR3 bases: TGCAGCGTGACATCCCCGACCTCCTACGAGCAGTACTTC.

There are a few counts of this clonotype. This chain's CDR3 is CASSQTSSETQYF. In DNA, the CDR3 is TGCGCCAGCAGCCAAACGAGCTCGGAGACCCAGTACTTC. The V call is TRBV4-1, the J call TRBJ2-5; D uncertain. The CDR3 has 13 amino acids. V gave up 2 bases and J gave up 5 bases, with 9 bases separating them. CDR1 MGHRA and CDR2 YSYEKL come from the germline V gene.

This clonotype was recorded a few times. CDR3 in amino acids: CSADGQSLNEQFF. The CDR3 DNA reads TGCAGCGCCGATGGACAGTCACTCAATGAGCAGTTCTTC. The chain has TRBV29-1 and TRBJ2-5; a weak D match, TRBD1 (6 bases). TRBJ2-1 explains the end of the DNA better; the J call may be wrong. This CDR3 spans 13 amino acids. Germline assignment: CDR1 SQVTM and CDR2 ANQGSEA.

This clonotype showed up just a few times. The chain carries TRBV27 and TRBJ1-4, with D perhaps matching TRBD1 (5 bases). The CDR3 runs 15 residues. Trimming removed 0 bases at V and 7 bases at J, with 12 bases between. The germline gives CDR1 MNHEY, CDR2 SMNVEV (reference sequence). The CDR3 DNA sequence: TGTGCCAGCAGTTTATCGGGGGATCTGGGTGAAAAACTGTTTTTT. It codes for CASSLSGDLGEKLFF.

In its sample, this clonotype was seen a few times. V is TRBV12-5 and J is TRBJ2-1; TRBD2 is a possible D gene (6 bases). V was trimmed by 0 bases and J by 0 bases, leaving 12 bases between them. The CDR3 covers 17 residues. The germline CDR1 and CDR2 sequences are LGHNT and FRNRAP. Here the CDR3 reads CASGLVVAASSYNEQFF. The CDR3 DNA sequence: TGTGCTAGTGGTTTGGTTGTAGCGGCTAGCTCCTACAATGAGCAGTTCTTC. Together with reference TRBV12-5 and TRBJ2-1, the CDR3 gives the full variable domain: DARVTQTPRHKVTEMGQEVTMRCQPILGHNTVFWYRQTMMQGLELLAYFRNRAPLDDSGMPKDRFSAEMPDATLATLKIQPSEPRDSAVYFCASGLVVAASSYNEQFFGPGTRLTVL.